Listed below are T cell receptor beta chains from one sample, sequenced in a study of PD-L1 blockade in urothelial cancer. Profiling relied on immunoSEQ multiplex PCR, and the TCRdb table lists in-frame clones only, not all of them. The sample has about 48,000 clones, about 82% seen once. This material consisted of PBMCs, taken around atezolizumab (anti-PD-L1) treatment. These receptors were taken from a man between 65 and 79 years old with urothelial cancer. Each CDR3 is given with its conserved first and last residue. The order of the fields is V gene, J gene, D gene, clone size, CDR3 DNA, CDR3 protein. The D gene is left open where the match is weak. Size is stated for part of the rows, as once, few or many counts, or as a class when the clone is expanded.

>TRBV19|TRBJ1-1|NA|NA
TGTGCCAGTAGTATTGGGCCCTATGGCACTGAAGCTTTCTTT
CASSIGPYGTEAFF
>TRBV6-1|TRBJ2-3|TRBD2|NA
TGTGCCAGCAGTGAAGCCGCAGGAGGTAGCGGGAGGGTTGGTACGCAGTATTTT
CASSEAAGGSGRVGTQYF
>TRBV30|TRBJ2-7|TRBD2|NA
TGTGCCTGGAGTCCCGGGACTAGCGGGATCTCCTACGAGCAGTACTTC
CAWSPGTSGISYEQYF
>TRBV28|TRBJ1-1|NA|NA
TGTGCCACTCGAGCGGGGGGGTCCGGGGACACTGAAGCTTTCTTT
CATRAGGSGDTEAFF
>TRBV19|TRBJ1-5|NA|NA
TGTGCCAGTAGTAGGGCAGCTCAATATAGCAATCAGCCCCAGCATTTT
CASSRAAQYSNQPQHF
>TRBV6-1|TRBJ2-7|NA|NA
TGTGCCAGCAACCGAAGGGGGTGGTACGAGCAGTACTTC
CASNRRGWYEQYF
>TRBV5-1|TRBJ2-7|TRBD1|NA
TGCGCCAGCAGCGCGGACAGGGGCTCCTACGAGCAGTACTTC
CASSADRGSYEQYF
>TRBV6-9|TRBJ2-7|NA|NA
TGTGCCAGCAGCCACCGGGACTGGCATAATCAGTCCTACGAGCAGTACTTC
CASSHRDWHNQSYEQYF
>TRBV18|TRBJ2-3|NA|NA
TGTGCCAGCTCACCACAGGGGCCCACACCAGATACGCAGTATTTT
CASSPQGPTPDTQYF
>TRBV11-2|TRBJ2-2|NA|NA
TGTGCCAGCAGCTTAGGGCCGCCCGGGGAGCTGTTTTTT
CASSLGPPGELFF
>TRBV5-1|TRBJ2-7|TRBD2|NA
TGCGCCAGCAGCTTGGCTGGAATAGCGGGAGAGTACGAGCAGTACTTC
CASSLAGIAGEYEQYF
>TRBV7-2|TRBJ2-1|NA|NA
TGTGCCAGCAGCTTGACGAGCGGCCTCAATGAGCAGTTCTTC
CASSLTSGLNEQFF
>TRBV19|TRBJ1-5|NA|NA
TGTGCCAGTAGTATAGTCCCGGGAGGCGATCAGCCCCAGCATTTT
CASSIVPGGDQPQHF
>TRBV7-9|TRBJ2-2|TRBD1|NA
TGTGCCACTAGACAGGGACCTGAGGGCGGGGAGCTGTTTTTT
CATRQGPEGGELFF
>TRBV11-3|TRBJ1-1|NA|once
TGTGCCAGCAGCTTAACAGACAGCACTGAAGCTTTCTTT
CASSLTDSTEAFF
>TRBV27|TRBJ2-2|NA|NA
TGTGCCAGCAGTTTACCCGGGAGAGGTACCGGGGAGCTGTTTTTT
CASSLPGRGTGELFF
>TRBV27|TRBJ2-7|TRBD2|NA
TGTGCCAGCAGTTTAGGGACTAGCGGAACTCACTCCTACGAGCAGTACTTC
CASSLGTSGTHSYEQYF
>TRBV7-9|TRBJ2-3|NA|NA
TGTGCCAGCAGCTTAGATCTTGGCGGAGGACGCACAGATACGCAGTATTTT
CASSLDLGGGRTDTQYF
>TRBV10-2|TRBJ2-7|NA|NA
TGCGCCAGCAGCCCCCCTAACTACCGTCTCTACGAGCAGTACTTC
CASSPPNYRLYEQYF
>TRBV5-1|TRBJ2-7|NA|NA
TGCGCCAGCAGCTCATGGGACAAGACCAATACCACCTACGAGCAGTACTTC
CASSSWDKTNTTYEQYF
>TRBV10-3|TRBJ1-1|TRBD1|NA
TGTGCCATCAGTGAATGGGGGACAGGGGGTTCGGTGGGTACTGAAGCTTTCTTT
CAISEWGTGGSVGTEAFF
>TRBV19|TRBJ2-5|TRBD1|NA
TGTGCCAGTAGTATAGAGGACAGGGTCGGAGAGACCCAGTACTTC
CASSIEDRVGETQYF
>TRBV28|TRBJ2-1|TRBD1|NA
TGTGCCAGCAGTAAACAACAGGGGGCGGGGAGCAATGAGCAGTTCTTC
CASSKQQGAGSNEQFF
>TRBV13|TRBJ1-5|NA|NA
TGTGCCAGCAGCTCCGGGACTTCCAATCAGCCCCAGCATTTT
CASSSGTSNQPQHF
>TRBV5-1|TRBJ2-7|TRBD2|NA
TGCGCCAGCAGCTTGGCGGGACTAGCGGGAGACGAGCAGTACTTC
CASSLAGLAGDEQYF
>TRBV7-8|TRBJ2-7|NA|NA
TGTGCCAGCAGCCCGGTCGACGAGCAGTACTTC
CASSPVDEQYF
>TRBV11-2|TRBJ2-4|TRBD2|NA
TGTGCCAGCAGCTTAGATCGGGGGGTGGGGAACATTCAGTACTTC
CASSLDRGVGNIQYF
>TRBV9|TRBJ2-5|NA|NA
TGTGCCAGCAGCGTAGCCGGAGGCCGGGAGGAGACCCAGTACTTC
CASSVAGGREETQYF
>TRBV5-6|TRBJ2-7|TRBD1|few
TGTGCCAGCAGCTCTTCAGAATTCGGACAGGGGTTGAATGAGCAGTACTTC
CASSSSEFGQGLNEQYF
>TRBV6-1|TRBJ1-2|NA|few
TGTGCCAGCAGTGCGGGGGGGTTCCCCTATGGCTACACCTTC
CASSAGGFPYGYTF
>TRBV7-3|TRBJ2-3|NA|NA
TGTGCCAGCAGCCATGGCACAGATACGCAGTATTTT
CASSHGTDTQYF
>TRBV5-1|TRBJ1-4|TRBD1|NA
TGCGCCAGCAGCTTGGGGCAGGGGGTTGAAGAAAAACTGTTTTTT
CASSLGQGVEEKLFF
>TRBV6-6|TRBJ1-2|TRBD1|once
TGTGCCAGTCGGCCCGGACAGGAATATGGCTACACCTTC
CASRPGQEYGYTF
>TRBV19|TRBJ2-3|NA|NA
TGTGCCAGTAGTATTTTCGGACTTTCGGGAGATACGCAGTATTTT
CASSIFGLSGDTQYF
>TRBV18|TRBJ2-2|TRBD1|NA
TGTGCCAGCTCACCTAATCCGGGACAGGGGACCACCGGGGAGCTGTTTTTT
CASSPNPGQGTTGELFF
>TRBV30|TRBJ2-2|NA|few
TGTGCCTGGAGTCTATGGAGAAACACCGGGGAGCTGTTTTTT
CAWSLWRNTGELFF
>TRBV5-1|TRBJ2-3|NA|NA
TGCGCCAGCAGCTCCGGACTAAACACAGATACGCAGTATTTT
CASSSGLNTDTQYF
>TRBV20-1|TRBJ2-7|NA|NA
TGCAGTGCTAGAGATCTAGACGAGCAGTACTTC
CSARDLDEQYF
>TRBV7-9|TRBJ1-1|NA|NA
TGTGCCAGCAGCCCCAGGGTAGGGAACACTGAAGCTTTCTTT
CASSPRVGNTEAFF
>TRBV10-3|TRBJ1-3|TRBD1|NA
TGTGCCATCAGATCCGGGACAGGGATGGGTTCTGGAAACACCATATATTTT
CAIRSGTGMGSGNTIYF